The source of this TCR beta chain is a study of blood T cell repertoires in COVID-19. Background on the study: There were acute and convalescent COVID-19 samples, and they came from the United States, Italy and Spain. In each case, the material was cDNA or gDNA derived from T cells, B-cell-depleted T cells, or PBMCs.

Original handling: Nucleated cell number was recorded as an estimate derived from reference gene primer amplification. Generated by immunoSEQ multiplex PCR, the TCRdb table keeps only in-frame clones and is missing some. Clone size and the V and J calls come from that table; the DNA yielded D and trimming. The sample includes 120,000 to 150,000 clones, approximately 89% of them seen just once. The CDR3 has 17 amino acids. CDR1 LGHDT and CDR2 YNNKEL come from the germline V gene (reference sequence). Deletions cut 4 bases from V and 0 bases from J, with 13 bases between. This receptor was identified in a human donor in a cohort sampled during active COVID-19. This chain joins TRBV3-1 (or the pseudogene TRBV3-2) and TRBJ2-6; D perhaps matches TRBD1 (6 bases). Material for sequencing was peripheral blood. The CDR3 region is CASSPRQVFSGANVLTF. CDR3 bases: TGTGCCAGCAGCCCCAGACAGGTTTTCTCTGGGGCCAACGTCCTGACTTTC.